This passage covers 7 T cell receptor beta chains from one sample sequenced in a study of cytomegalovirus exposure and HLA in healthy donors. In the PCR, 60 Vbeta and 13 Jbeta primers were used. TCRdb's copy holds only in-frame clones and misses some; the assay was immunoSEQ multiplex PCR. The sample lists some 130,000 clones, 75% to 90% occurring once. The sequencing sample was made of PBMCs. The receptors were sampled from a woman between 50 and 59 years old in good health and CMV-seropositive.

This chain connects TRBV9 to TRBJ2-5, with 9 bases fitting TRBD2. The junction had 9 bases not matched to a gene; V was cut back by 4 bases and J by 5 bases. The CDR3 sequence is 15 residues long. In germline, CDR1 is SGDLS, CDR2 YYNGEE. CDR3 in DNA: TGTGCCAGCAGCCCCGGGACTAGCCGGAGGGAGACCCAGTACTTC. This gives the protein CASSPGTSRRETQYF.

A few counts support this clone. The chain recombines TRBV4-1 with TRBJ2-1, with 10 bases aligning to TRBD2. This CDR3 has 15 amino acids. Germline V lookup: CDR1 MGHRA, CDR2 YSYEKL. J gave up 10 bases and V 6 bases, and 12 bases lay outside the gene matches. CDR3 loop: CASRSPGLAPGEQFF. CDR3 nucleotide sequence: TGCGCCAGCAGGTCTCCGGGACTAGCGCCCGGGGAGCAGTTCTTC.

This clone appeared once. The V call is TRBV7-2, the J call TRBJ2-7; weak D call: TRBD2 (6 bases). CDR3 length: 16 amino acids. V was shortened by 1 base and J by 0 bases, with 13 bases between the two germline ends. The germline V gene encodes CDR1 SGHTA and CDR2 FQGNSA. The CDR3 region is CASSLDTSWLSYEQYF. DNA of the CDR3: TGTGCCAGCAGCTTAGACACTAGCTGGCTCTCCTACGAGCAGTACTTC.

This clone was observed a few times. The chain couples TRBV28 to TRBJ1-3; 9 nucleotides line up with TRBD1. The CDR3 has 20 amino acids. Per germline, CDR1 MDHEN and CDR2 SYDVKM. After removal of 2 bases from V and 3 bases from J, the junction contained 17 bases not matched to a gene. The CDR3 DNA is TGTGCCAGCAGTTTAGTGTTCGCACAGGGGGCCTCGTTTGGTGGAAACACCATATATTTT. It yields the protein CASSLVFAQGASFGGNTIYF.

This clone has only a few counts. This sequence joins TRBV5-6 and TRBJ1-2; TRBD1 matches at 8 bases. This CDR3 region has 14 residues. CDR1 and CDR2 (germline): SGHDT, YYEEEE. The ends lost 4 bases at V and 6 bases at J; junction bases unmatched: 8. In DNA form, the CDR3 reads TGTGCCAGCAGCCGAATGGACAGGGTAGATGGCTACACCTTC. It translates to CASSRMDRVDGYTF.

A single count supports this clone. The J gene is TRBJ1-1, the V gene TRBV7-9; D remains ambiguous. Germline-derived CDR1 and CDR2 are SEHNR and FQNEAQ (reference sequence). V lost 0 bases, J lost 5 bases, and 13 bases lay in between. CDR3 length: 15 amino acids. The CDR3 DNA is TGTGCCAGCAGCTTAGCGAGAGGTTTTCCAACTGAAGCTTTCTTT. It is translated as CASSLARGFPTEAFF.

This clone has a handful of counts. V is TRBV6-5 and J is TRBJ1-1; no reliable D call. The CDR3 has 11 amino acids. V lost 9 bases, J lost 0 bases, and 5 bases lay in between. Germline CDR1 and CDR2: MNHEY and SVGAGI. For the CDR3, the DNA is TGTGCCAGTAGATTGAACACTGAAGCTTTCTTT. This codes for CASRLNTEAFF.